These T cell receptor beta chains were read from a single sample in a study of tumor-infiltrating lymphocytes in primary liver carcinoma. TCRdb fed the multiplex PCR reads into MiXCR, producing one record per CDR3 protein. Among fewer than 350,000 distinct CDR3 sequences listed, around three fifths were seen once. Sequenced sample: peripheral blood. These receptor sequences come from a man in his forties with primary liver carcinoma and hepatitis B virus infection. Both conserved end residues are trimmed from each CDR3.

V,CDR3
TRBV12-3/TRBV12-4,ASRWGRSYEQY
TRBV14,ASSQDASGSHYGKNIQY
TRBV28,ASSLRGRAFTHEQY
TRBV5-6,ASSPDRGWETQY
TRBV6-1,ASSGPSGRSYWTQY
TRBV5-1,ASSFPRPISTSVPTDTQY
TRBV5-8,VSSLGEGPDTQY
TRBV20-1,SAAGGGWTGEEKLF
TRBV4-3,ASSQERSKILHEEF
TRBV11-2,VSTFLDPGEIQY
TRBV11-2,ASTSLPRSRGSYEQY
TRBV10-3,AIRIGEGTGNTIY
TRBV6-6,ASSYLGGATPKDIQY
TRBV11-3,ANSLDDGSNYEQF
TRBV14,ASRRDFSYEQY
TRBV7-9,ASSPRGLPTDRQY